This T cell receptor (beta chain) originates from a study of blood T cell repertoires in COVID-19 (dated by TCRdb to 2020 to 2021). A note on the overall study: The collaborator samples originated in the United States, Italy and Spain and spanned the acute and convalescent phases of COVID-19. The material from the prospective study consisted of cDNA or gDNA derived from T cells, B-cell-depleted T cells, or PBMCs. The dataset comprised deeply sampled blood TCRbeta repertoires from subjects exposed to, actively infected with, or recovered from COVID-19. The repertoires were released in a freely available public database intended as a resource for research on the immune response to SARS-CoV-2. The samples were drawn from the first 160 participants of the ongoing ImmuneRACE study and from 1,254 subjects provided by 6 global collaborators. The sample metadata nearly always contained a de-identified subject ID, COVID-19 status, age in years and sex. HLA class I and class II types, where available, came from metadata supplied by the sample provider rather than from assay-based typing.

To note about this clone: What antigen it recognizes has not been identified. There are no base qualities to consult, and no much larger clone falls within one base.

For CDR1 and CDR2, the germline V gene lists SGHTA and FQGNSA. V is cut back by 6 bases and J by 12 bases, with 8 bases in the junction unmatched. The CDR3, from cysteine to phenylalanine, totals 11 residues. Solely the CDR3 DNA is kept, with 33 bases framed from the first base. TCRbeta CDR3 regions were amplified from genomic DNA using the immunoSEQ Assay, a bias-controlled multiplex PCR. In the source study's methods: The number of nucleated cells in each sample was estimated by amplification of reference gene primers within the assay. To quantify the absolute abundance of each unique TCRbeta CDR3 rearrangement, sequence reads were collapsed and filtered. For each sample, productive Simpson clonality was calculated by taking the square root of Simpson's diversity index across productive rearrangements. Here the immuneACCESS table is served through TCRdb, limited to in-frame sequences with V and J called. Missing clones are a known gap in these copies; in checked studies unresolved V genes cover under half, and the rest lacks a known reason. V, J and clone size are taken as reported in that table, and D and trimming were inferred from the DNA itself. Within this sample are 270,000 or so clones, with 85% of them counted one time only. The ten largest clonotypes hold 10% to 15% of the sample.

The collaborating institutions used their own protocols to collect whole blood in K2EDTA tubes. For TCRbeta analysis, collaborators shipped samples as frozen whole blood, isolated PBMCs, or DNA extracted from either of those sample types. What the work shows at the level of the full study, not this receptor alone: Clinical and demographic metadata were provided uncurated, with the amount varying by source and participant.

The source material was peripheral blood. The sequence is built from TRBV7-2 and TRBJ2-7; 7 junctional bases match TRBD1. The receptor comes from a human donor in a cohort sampled during active COVID-19. The CDR3 region reads CASRLTGAPYF. In nucleotide form, the sequence is TGTGCCAGCAGATTAACAGGGGCCCCGTACTTC. The full variable domain, completed from the reference TRBV7-2 and TRBJ2-7 proteins outside the CDR3, reads GAGVSQSPSNKVTEKGKDVELRCDPISGHTALYWYRQSLGQGLEFLIYFQGNSAPDKSGLPSDRFSAERTGGSVSTLTIQRTQQEDSAVYLCASRLTGAPYFGPGTRLTVT.